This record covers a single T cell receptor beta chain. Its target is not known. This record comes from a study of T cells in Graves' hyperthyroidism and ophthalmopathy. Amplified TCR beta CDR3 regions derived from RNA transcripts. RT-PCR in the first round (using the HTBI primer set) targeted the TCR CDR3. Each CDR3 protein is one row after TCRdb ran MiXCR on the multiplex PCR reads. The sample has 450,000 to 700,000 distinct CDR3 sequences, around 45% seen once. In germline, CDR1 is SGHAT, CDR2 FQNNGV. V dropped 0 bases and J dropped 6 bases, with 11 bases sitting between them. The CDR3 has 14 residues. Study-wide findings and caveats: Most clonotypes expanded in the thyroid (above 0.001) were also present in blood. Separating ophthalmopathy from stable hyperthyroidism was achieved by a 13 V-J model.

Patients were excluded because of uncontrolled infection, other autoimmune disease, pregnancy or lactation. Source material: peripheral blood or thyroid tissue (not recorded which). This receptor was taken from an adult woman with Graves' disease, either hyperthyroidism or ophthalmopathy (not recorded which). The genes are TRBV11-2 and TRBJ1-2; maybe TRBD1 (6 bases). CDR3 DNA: TGTGCCAGCAGCTTAGAATCGGGGGGCGATGGCTACACCTTC. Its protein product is CASSLESGGDGYTF.